This T cell receptor beta chain was recorded in a study of T cells in Graves' hyperthyroidism and ophthalmopathy. Study-level results: Most expanded thyroid clonotypes above 0.001 also appeared in blood.

In the case of this clonotype: Its cognate antigen is unknown. The junction departs from the called germline gene at one end, perhaps through a read error.

CDR3 size: 14 residues. Germline V lookup: CDR1 SGHRS, CDR2 YFSETQ. TCR beta CDR3 sequences were amplified from RNA transcripts. With the HTBI primer set, the TCR CDR3 went through a first round of RT-PCR. A single record per CDR3 protein comes from TCRdb applying MiXCR to the multiplex PCR reads. The repertoire holds about 700,000 distinct CDR3 sequences, with 45% as singletons. The rearrangement uses TRBV5-1 and TRBJ2-5; D call uncertain. Input material: peripheral blood or thyroid tissue (not recorded which). The receptor's source is an adult man with Graves' disease, either hyperthyroidism or ophthalmopathy (not recorded which). For the CDR3, the DNA is TGTGCCAGCAGCTTAGCCGATCAGCAAGAGACCCAGTACTTC. This encodes CASSLADQQETQYF. Looking up the rest from reference TRBV5-1 and TRBJ2-5 gives the full variable domain: KAGVTQTPRYLIKTRGQQVTLSCSPISGHRSVSWYQQTPGQGLQFLFEYFSETQRNKGNFPGRFSGRQFSNSRSEMNVSTLELGDSALYLCASSLADQQETQYFGPGTRLLVL.